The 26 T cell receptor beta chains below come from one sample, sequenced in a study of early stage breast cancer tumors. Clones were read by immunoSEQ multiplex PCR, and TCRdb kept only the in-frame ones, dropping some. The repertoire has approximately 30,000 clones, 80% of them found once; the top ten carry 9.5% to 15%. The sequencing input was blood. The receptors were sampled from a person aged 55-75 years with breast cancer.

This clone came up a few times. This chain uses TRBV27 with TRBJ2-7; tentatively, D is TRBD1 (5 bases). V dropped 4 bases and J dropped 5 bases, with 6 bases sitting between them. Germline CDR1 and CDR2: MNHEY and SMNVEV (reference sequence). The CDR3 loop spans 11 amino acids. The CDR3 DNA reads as TGTGCCAGCAGTTCGACAGACGAGCAGTACTTC. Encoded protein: CASSSTDEQYF.

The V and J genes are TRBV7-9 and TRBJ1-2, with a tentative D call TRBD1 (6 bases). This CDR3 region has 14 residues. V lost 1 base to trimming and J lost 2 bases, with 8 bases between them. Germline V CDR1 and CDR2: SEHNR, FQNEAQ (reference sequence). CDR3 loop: CASSLGQANYGYTF. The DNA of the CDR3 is TGTGCCAGCAGCTTAGGACAGGCAAACTATGGCTACACCTTC.

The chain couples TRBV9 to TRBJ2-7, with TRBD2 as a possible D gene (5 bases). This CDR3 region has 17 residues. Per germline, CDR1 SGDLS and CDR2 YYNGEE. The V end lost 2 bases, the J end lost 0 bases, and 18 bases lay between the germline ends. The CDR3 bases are TGTGCCAGCAGCGTTGTAAGGCTAGCCGCGAGCTCCTACGAGCAGTACTTC. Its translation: CASSVVRLAASSYEQYF.

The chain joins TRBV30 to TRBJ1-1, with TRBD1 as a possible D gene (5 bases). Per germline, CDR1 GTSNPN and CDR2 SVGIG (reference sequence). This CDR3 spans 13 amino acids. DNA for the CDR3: TGTGCGAGGGACTCCCGAGGTAGCACTGAAGCTTTCTTT. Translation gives CARDSRGSTEAFF.

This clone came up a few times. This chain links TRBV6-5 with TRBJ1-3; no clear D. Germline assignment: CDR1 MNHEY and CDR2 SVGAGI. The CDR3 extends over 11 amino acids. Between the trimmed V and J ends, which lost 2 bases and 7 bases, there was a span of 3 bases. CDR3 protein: CASSYQNTIYF. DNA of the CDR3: TGTGCCAGCAGTTACCAGAACACCATATATTTT.

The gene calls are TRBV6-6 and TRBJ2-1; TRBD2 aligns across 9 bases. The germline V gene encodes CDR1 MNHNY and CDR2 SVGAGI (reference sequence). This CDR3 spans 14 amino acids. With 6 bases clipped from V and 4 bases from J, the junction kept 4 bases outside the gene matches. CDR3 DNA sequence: TGTGCCAGCAGCCGGACTAGCGAGTACAATGAGCAGTTCTTC. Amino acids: CASSRTSEYNEQFF.

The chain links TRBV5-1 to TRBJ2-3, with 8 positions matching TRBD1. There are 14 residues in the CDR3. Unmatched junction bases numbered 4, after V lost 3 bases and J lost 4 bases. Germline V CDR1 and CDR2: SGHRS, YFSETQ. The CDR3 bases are TGCGCCAGCAGCTCCGGACAGGGATCAGATACGCAGTATTTT. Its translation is CASSSGQGSDTQYF.

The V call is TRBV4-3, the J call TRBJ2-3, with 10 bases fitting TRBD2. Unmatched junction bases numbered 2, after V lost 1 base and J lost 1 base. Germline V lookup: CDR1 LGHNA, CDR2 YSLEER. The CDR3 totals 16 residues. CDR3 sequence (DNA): TGCGCCAGCAGCCAAGGCGGGACTAGCGGCACAGATACGCAGTATTTT. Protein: CASSQGGTSGTDTQYF.

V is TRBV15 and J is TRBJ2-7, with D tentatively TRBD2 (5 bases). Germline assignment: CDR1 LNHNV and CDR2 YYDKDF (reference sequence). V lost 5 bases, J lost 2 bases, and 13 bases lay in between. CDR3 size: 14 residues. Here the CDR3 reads CATSGLYATYEQYF. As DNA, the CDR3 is TGTGCCACCAGCGGACTCTATGCCACCTACGAGCAGTACTTC. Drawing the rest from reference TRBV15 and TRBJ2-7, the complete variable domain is DAMVIQNPRYQVTQFGKPVTLSCSQTLNHNVMYWYQQKSSQAPKLLFHYYDKDFNNEADTPDNFQSRRPNTSFCFLDIRSPGLGDTAMYLCATSGLYATYEQYFGPGTRLTVT.

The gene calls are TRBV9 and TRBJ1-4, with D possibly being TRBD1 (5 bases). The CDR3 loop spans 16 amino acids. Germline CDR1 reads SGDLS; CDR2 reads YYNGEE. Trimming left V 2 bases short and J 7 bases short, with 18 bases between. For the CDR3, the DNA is TGTGCCAGCAGCGTGGGGGGTATCATCCTCGGTGAAAAACTGTTTTTT. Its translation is CASSVGGIILGEKLFF.

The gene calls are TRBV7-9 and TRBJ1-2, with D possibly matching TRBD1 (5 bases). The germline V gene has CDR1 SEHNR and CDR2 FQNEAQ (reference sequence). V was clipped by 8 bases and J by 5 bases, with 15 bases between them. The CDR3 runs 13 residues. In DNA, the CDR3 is TGTGCCAGCGCCCCGACAGTGGGATATGGCTACACCTTC. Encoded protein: CASAPTVGYGYTF.

The CDR3 loop reads CASSTDSFPYEQYF. CDR3 nucleotides: TGTGCCAGCAGCACCGACTCTTTTCCCTACGAGCAGTACTTC. The gene calls are TRBV7-9 and TRBJ2-7; unclear D gene. The CDR3 is 14 amino acids. Trimming shortened V by 5 bases and J by 2 bases, and 13 bases separated the two germline ends. Germline values: CDR1 SEHNR, CDR2 FQNEAQ (reference sequence).

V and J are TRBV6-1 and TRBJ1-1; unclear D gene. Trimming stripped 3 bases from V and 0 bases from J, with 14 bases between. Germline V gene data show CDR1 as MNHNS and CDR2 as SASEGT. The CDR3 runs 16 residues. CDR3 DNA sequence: TGTGCCAGCAGTGACAATTTACGGGTTCTGAACACTGAAGCTTTCTTT. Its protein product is CASSDNLRVLNTEAFF.

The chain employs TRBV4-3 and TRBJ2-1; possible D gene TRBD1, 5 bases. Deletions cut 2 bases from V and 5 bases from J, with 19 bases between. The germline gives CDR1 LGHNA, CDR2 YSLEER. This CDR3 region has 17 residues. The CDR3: CASSQNDSPKGHNEQFF. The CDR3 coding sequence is TGCGCCAGCAGCCAAAACGACAGCCCTAAGGGGCACAATGAGCAGTTCTTC.

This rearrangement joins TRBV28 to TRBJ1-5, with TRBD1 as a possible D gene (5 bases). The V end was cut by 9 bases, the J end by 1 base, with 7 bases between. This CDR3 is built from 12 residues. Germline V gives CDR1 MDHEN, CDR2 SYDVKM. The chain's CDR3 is CASRQSNQPQHF. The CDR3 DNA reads TGTGCCAGTCGACAGAGCAATCAGCCCCAGCATTTT.

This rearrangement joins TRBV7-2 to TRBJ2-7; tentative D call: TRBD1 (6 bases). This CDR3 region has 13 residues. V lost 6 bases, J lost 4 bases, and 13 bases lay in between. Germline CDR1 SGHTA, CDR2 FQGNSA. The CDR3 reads CASRIDRHYEQYF. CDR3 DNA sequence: TGTGCCAGCAGGATAGACAGGCATTACGAGCAGTACTTC.

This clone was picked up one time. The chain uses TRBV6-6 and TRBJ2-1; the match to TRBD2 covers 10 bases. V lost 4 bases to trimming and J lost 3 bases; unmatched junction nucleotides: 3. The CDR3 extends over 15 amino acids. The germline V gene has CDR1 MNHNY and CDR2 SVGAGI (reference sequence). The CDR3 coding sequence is TGTGCCAGCAGTTTAGGGACTAGCGTCTACAATGAGCAGTTCTTC. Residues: CASSLGTSVYNEQFF.

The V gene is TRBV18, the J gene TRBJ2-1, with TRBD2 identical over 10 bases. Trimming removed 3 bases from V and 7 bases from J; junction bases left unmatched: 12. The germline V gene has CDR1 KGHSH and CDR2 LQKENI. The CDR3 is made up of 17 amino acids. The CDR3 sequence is CASSPSLLAGVRNEQFF. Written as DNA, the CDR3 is TGTGCCAGCTCACCTTCCCTTCTAGCGGGAGTTAGGAATGAGCAGTTCTTC.

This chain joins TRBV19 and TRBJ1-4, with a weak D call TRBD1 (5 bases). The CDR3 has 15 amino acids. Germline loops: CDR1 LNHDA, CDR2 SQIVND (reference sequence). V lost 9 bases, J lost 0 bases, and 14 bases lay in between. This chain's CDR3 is CASAGGAATNEKLFF. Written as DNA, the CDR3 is TGTGCCAGCGCAGGTGGGGCTGCAACTAATGAAAAACTGTTTTTT.

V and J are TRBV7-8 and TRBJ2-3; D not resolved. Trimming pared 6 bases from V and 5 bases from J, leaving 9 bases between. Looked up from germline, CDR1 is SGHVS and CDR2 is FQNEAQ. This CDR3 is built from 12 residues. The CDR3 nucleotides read TGTGCCAGCAGTCTCCTAGGAGATACGCAGTATTTT. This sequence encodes CASSLLGDTQYF.

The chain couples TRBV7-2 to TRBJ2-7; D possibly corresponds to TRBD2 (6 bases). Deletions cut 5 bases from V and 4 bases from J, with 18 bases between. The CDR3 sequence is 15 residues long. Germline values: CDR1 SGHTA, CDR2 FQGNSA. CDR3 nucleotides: TGTGCCAGCAGCCGCGGGACTTCGGGATCGTACGAGCAGTACTTC. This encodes CASSRGTSGSYEQYF.

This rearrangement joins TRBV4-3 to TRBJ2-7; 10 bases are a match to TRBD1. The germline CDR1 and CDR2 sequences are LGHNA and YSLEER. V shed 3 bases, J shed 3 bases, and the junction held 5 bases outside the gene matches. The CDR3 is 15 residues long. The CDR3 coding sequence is TGCGCCAGCAGCCAGATGAGGACAGGGGGCTACGAGCAGTACTTC. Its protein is CASSQMRTGGYEQYF.

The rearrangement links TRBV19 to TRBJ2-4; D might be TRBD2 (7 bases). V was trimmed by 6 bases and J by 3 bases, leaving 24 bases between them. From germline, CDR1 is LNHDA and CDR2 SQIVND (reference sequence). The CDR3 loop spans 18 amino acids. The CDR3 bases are TGTGCCAGTAGCTCCGGGGGCGGGAGAAGGTACGGCAAAAACATTCAGTACTTC. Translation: CASSSGGGRRYGKNIQYF.

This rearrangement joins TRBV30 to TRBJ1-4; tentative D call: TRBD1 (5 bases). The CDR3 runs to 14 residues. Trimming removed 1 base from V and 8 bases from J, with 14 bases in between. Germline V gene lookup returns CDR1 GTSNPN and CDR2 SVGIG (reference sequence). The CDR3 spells CAWSEGLQAEKLFF. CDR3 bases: TGTGCCTGGAGTGAGGGACTGCAGGCGGAAAAACTGTTTTTT.

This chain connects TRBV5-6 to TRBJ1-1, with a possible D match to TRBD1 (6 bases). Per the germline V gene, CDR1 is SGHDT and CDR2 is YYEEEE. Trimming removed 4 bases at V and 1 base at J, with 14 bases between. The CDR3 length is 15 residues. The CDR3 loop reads CASSVYRERNTEAFF. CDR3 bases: TGTGCCAGCAGCGTATACAGGGAGAGGAACACTGAAGCTTTCTTT.

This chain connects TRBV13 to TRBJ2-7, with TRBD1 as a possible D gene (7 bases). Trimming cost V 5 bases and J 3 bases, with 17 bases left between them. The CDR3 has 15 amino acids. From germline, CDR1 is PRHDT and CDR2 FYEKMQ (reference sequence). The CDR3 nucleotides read TGTGCCAGCAGCCAAGGGGCAGGGGGGAACTACGAGCAGTACTTC. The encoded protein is CASSQGAGGNYEQYF.